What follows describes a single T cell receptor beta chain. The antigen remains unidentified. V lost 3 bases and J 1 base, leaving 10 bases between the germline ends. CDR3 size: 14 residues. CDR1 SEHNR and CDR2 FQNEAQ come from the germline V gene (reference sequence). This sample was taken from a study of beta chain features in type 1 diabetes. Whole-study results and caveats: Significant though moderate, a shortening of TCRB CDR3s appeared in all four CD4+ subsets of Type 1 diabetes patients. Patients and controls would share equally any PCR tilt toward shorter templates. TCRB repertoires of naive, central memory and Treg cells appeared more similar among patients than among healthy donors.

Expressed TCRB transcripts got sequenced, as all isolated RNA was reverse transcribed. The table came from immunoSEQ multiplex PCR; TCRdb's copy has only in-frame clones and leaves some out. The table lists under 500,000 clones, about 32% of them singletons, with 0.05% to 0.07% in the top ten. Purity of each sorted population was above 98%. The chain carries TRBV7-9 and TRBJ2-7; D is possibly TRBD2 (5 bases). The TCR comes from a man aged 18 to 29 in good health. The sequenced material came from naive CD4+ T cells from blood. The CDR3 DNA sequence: TGTGCCAGCAGCTTCACGGGGTCTTCCTACGAGCAGTACTTC. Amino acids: CASSFTGSSYEQYF. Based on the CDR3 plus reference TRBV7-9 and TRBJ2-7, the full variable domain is DTGVSQNPRHKITKRGQNVTFRCDPISEHNRLYWYRQTLGQGPEFLTYFQNEAQLEKSRLLSDRFSAERPKGSFSTLEIQRTEQGDSAMYLCASSFTGSSYEQYFGPGTRLTVT.